Following are 3 T cell receptor beta chains from one sample sequenced in a study of blood T cells in healthy people across ages. Through a sample-barcoded 5' primer and a J-beta primer mix, a second PCR was run for about 6 to 11 cycles. TCRdb processed the 5' RACE reads anew with MiXCR; each CDR3 protein has one entry. Altogether 600,000 to 1,000,000 distinct CDR3 sequences are present, around 25% being singletons, with the ten largest covering under 4.5%. This sample also belongs to another study, concerning T cells of mothers and their children.

Sequenced material: blood. The receptor set was obtained from a boy aged 5-17 years in good health.

The chain is built from TRBV27 and TRBJ2-1, with 7 positions matching TRBD1. The CDR3 totals 14 residues. Germline V gives CDR1 MNHEY, CDR2 SMNVEV (reference sequence). The V and J ends lost 7 bases and 7 bases, in that order; junction bases with no gene match: 10. This CDR3 reads CASTGQGQLNEQFF. The CDR3 DNA is TGTGCCAGCACTGGTCAGGGACAGCTGAATGAGCAGTTCTTC.

This clonotype has just a few counts. The genes are TRBV20-1 and TRBJ2-3; 9 bases line up with TRBD1. The CDR3 consists of 15 residues. V gave up 0 bases and J gave up 8 bases; unmatched junction bases: 9. Germline CDR1 reads DFQATT; CDR2 reads SNEGSKA (reference sequence). The CDR3 DNA sequence: TGCAGTGCTAGAGATCGGGACAGGGTAAAGGGTACGCAGTATTTT. This encodes CSARDRDRVKGTQYF.

The chain couples TRBV7-2 to TRBJ1-4; 9 bases line up with TRBD1. In germline, CDR1 is SGHTA, CDR2 FQGNSA. V lost 5 bases to trimming and J lost 8 bases; unmatched junction nucleotides: 9. The CDR3 loop spans 15 amino acids. The CDR3 DNA is TGTGCCAGCAGCCCACAGGGGGCTATCGGGGAAAAACTGTTTTTT. It is translated as CASSPQGAIGEKLFF.